These T cell receptor beta chains were read from a single sample in a study of post-analysis software for immune sequencing data. TCRdb recomputed calls from the PCR reads with MiXCR, one row per CDR3 protein. This sample carries around 400,000 distinct CDR3 sequences, approximately 42% of them seen once, and the ten largest clones take about 7.6%. Material for sequencing was blood. These receptors were obtained from a girl aged 2-10 years with multiple sclerosis. CDR3s include the opening cysteine and the closing phenylalanine or tryptophan. D genes are given only for firm matches. Clone sizes are given selectively: once, few, many, or a class where the clone is expanded.

d_gene: .
j_gene: TRBJ2-5
v_gene: TRBV7-2
abundance: .
CDR3nt: TGTGCCAGCATCAGGGATGGCCTTGAGACCCAGTACTTC
CDR3aa: CASIRDGLETQYF

d_gene: TRBD2
j_gene: TRBJ2-1
v_gene: TRBV5-1
abundance: .
CDR3nt: TGCGCCAGCAGCTTGTTCCCGGGAGGTGAGCAGTTCTTC
CDR3aa: CASSLFPGGEQFF

d_gene: .
j_gene: TRBJ1-2
v_gene: TRBV27
abundance: .
CDR3nt: TGTGCCAGCAGGCCCCTTTCCCCCCTTGTAGTTGTTGGCTACACCTTC
CDR3aa: CASRPLSPLVVVGYTF

d_gene: TRBD1
j_gene: TRBJ1-2
v_gene: TRBV6-5
abundance: .
CDR3nt: TGTGCCAGCAGTTACGTGGACAGGGATGGCTACACCTTC
CDR3aa: CASSYVDRDGYTF

d_gene: .
j_gene: TRBJ2-3
v_gene: TRBV12-3/TRBV12-4
abundance: .
CDR3nt: TGTGCCAGCAGTGCACAGGCAGATACGCAGTATTTT
CDR3aa: CASSAQADTQYF

d_gene: TRBD2
j_gene: TRBJ2-7
v_gene: TRBV7-2
abundance: .
CDR3nt: TGTGCCAGCAGCCCAAAACTTAGCGGGAGGATGGAGGCCCAGTACTTC
CDR3aa: CASSPKLSGRMEAQYF

d_gene: .
j_gene: TRBJ2-4
v_gene: TRBV20-1
abundance: .
CDR3nt: TGCAGTGCGAATACAGGGTTGAAAAACATTCAGTACTTC
CDR3aa: CSANTGLKNIQYF

d_gene: TRBD2
j_gene: TRBJ2-1
v_gene: TRBV12-3/TRBV12-4
abundance: many
CDR3nt: TGTGCCAGCAGGACTAGCGGGAGGAATGAGCAGTTCTTC
CDR3aa: CASRTSGRNEQFF

d_gene: .
j_gene: TRBJ2-7
v_gene: TRBV5-1
abundance: .
CDR3nt: TGCGCCAGCAGAAAGGGGAACCACGAGCAGTACTTC
CDR3aa: CASRKGNHEQYF

d_gene: TRBD1
j_gene: TRBJ1-1
v_gene: TRBV28
abundance: many
CDR3nt: TGTGCCACCTTAACAGGACAGGGCGCAGCTTTCTTT
CDR3aa: CATLTGQGAAFF

d_gene: TRBD1
j_gene: TRBJ2-7
v_gene: TRBV10-3
abundance: few
CDR3nt: TGTGCCATCAGTGAGTCTCTGGCGAGGACAGGTGGCCACGAGCAGTACTTC
CDR3aa: CAISESLARTGGHEQYF

d_gene: TRBD2
j_gene: TRBJ2-1
v_gene: TRBV6-5
abundance: .
CDR3nt: TGTGCCAGCAGTTACTCGGTACTAGCGGGGACTTGGCTGTATGAGCAGTTCTTC
CDR3aa: CASSYSVLAGTWLYEQFF

d_gene: TRBD1
j_gene: TRBJ2-7
v_gene: TRBV29-1
abundance: .
CDR3nt: TGCAGCGTAGAGGGACAGCCCCACGAGCAGTACTTC
CDR3aa: CSVEGQPHEQYF

d_gene: TRBD1
j_gene: TRBJ2-7
v_gene: TRBV4-1
abundance: .
CDR3nt: TGCGCCAGCAGCCCCGGGGGACAGGGGGGTGGCGAGCAGTACTTC
CDR3aa: CASSPGGQGGGEQYF

d_gene: .
j_gene: TRBJ2-1
v_gene: TRBV5-1
abundance: .
CDR3nt: TGCGCCAGCAGCTTGGTACGCGGGTTCGCCTACAATGAGCAGTTCTTC
CDR3aa: CASSLVRGFAYNEQFF

d_gene: TRBD1
j_gene: TRBJ2-1
v_gene: TRBV12-3/TRBV12-4
abundance: .
CDR3nt: TGTGCCAGCCAGGGGGCCAACTCCTACAATGAGCAGTTCTTC
CDR3aa: CASQGANSYNEQFF

d_gene: TRBD2
j_gene: TRBJ2-3
v_gene: TRBV7-9
abundance: .
CDR3nt: TGTGCCAGCAGCAAGTGGACTAGCAGCTACACAGATACGCAGTATTTT
CDR3aa: CASSKWTSSYTDTQYF

d_gene: .
j_gene: TRBJ2-7
v_gene: TRBV5-4
abundance: .
CDR3nt: TGTGCCAGCAGCTTAGGGTTCGGGCAGGGCGGCTACGAGCAGTACTTC
CDR3aa: CASSLGFGQGGYEQYF

d_gene: .
j_gene: TRBJ1-1
v_gene: TRBV5-1
abundance: .
CDR3nt: TGCGCCAGCAGCTTGTCCCCGGGACGGACTGAAGCTTTCTTT
CDR3aa: CASSLSPGRTEAFF

d_gene: .
j_gene: TRBJ2-7
v_gene: TRBV6-2/TRBV6-3
abundance: few
CDR3nt: TGTGCCAGCAGTTACTCGGCGGGTAGGAACGAGCAGTACTTC
CDR3aa: CASSYSAGRNEQYF

d_gene: .
j_gene: TRBJ1-2
v_gene: TRBV30
abundance: .
CDR3nt: TGTACCTGGAGCGCAACAGGGCGCTCCGGCTACACCTTC
CDR3aa: CTWSATGRSGYTF

d_gene: .
j_gene: TRBJ1-2
v_gene: TRBV12-3/TRBV12-4
abundance: .
CDR3nt: TGTGCCAGCAGTTTAGGGGGCCCAGCCAATGATGGCTACACCTTC
CDR3aa: CASSLGGPANDGYTF

d_gene: TRBD1
j_gene: TRBJ2-5
v_gene: TRBV7-7
abundance: .
CDR3nt: TGTGCCAGCAGCCCCACGCGGGACAGGGGGCGCGAGACCCAGTACTTC
CDR3aa: CASSPTRDRGRETQYF

d_gene: .
j_gene: TRBJ2-3
v_gene: TRBV6-2/TRBV6-3
abundance: .
CDR3nt: TGTGCCAGCAGTTATGTGGGGCTTGAGGAAGATACGCAGTATTTT
CDR3aa: CASSYVGLEEDTQYF

d_gene: .
j_gene: TRBJ2-3
v_gene: TRBV6-2/TRBV6-3
abundance: few
CDR3nt: TGTGCCAGCAGTCTCACAAACACAGATACGCAGTATTTT
CDR3aa: CASSLTNTDTQYF

d_gene: .
j_gene: TRBJ1-5
v_gene: TRBV6-5
abundance: .
CDR3nt: TGTGCCAGCAGTCCCGGGATTCCTGAGCTCAATCAGCCCCAGCATTTT
CDR3aa: CASSPGIPELNQPQHF

d_gene: TRBD2
j_gene: TRBJ2-3
v_gene: TRBV15
abundance: .
CDR3nt: TGTGCCACCAGCAGAGCGCGCCGGGGGGGCGGAGATACGCAGTATTTT
CDR3aa: CATSRARRGGGDTQYF

d_gene: .
j_gene: TRBJ1-5
v_gene: TRBV28
abundance: .
CDR3nt: TGTGCCAGCAGTCCCCCTTGGAAGTATAGCAATCAGCCCCAGCATTTT
CDR3aa: CASSPPWKYSNQPQHF

d_gene: .
j_gene: TRBJ2-3
v_gene: TRBV10-3
abundance: few
CDR3nt: TGTGCCATCAGTGAACGCACAGATACGCAGTATTTT
CDR3aa: CAISERTDTQYF

d_gene: .
j_gene: TRBJ1-5
v_gene: TRBV20-1
abundance: .
CDR3nt: TGCAGTGCTAACTCAGGGCTCAATCAGCCCCAGCATTTT
CDR3aa: CSANSGLNQPQHF

d_gene: .
j_gene: TRBJ1-4
v_gene: TRBV9
abundance: .
CDR3nt: TGTGCCAGCAGCCCCGGAGGGTTCAGTGAAAAACTGTTTTTT
CDR3aa: CASSPGGFSEKLFF

d_gene: .
j_gene: TRBJ2-1
v_gene: TRBV29-1
abundance: .
CDR3nt: TGCAGCGTGGGGTCGCGGTACAATGAGCAGTTCTTC
CDR3aa: CSVGSRYNEQFF

d_gene: .
j_gene: TRBJ1-5
v_gene: TRBV12-3/TRBV12-4
abundance: .
CDR3nt: TGTGCCAGCAGTTGGGGCGTGGACATGGGCTTCAAGGGCAATCAGTCCCAGCATTTT
CDR3aa: CASSWGVDMGFKGNQSQHF

d_gene: TRBD1
j_gene: TRBJ2-4
v_gene: TRBV4-1
abundance: .
CDR3nt: TGCGCCAGCAGCCAAGATGGCCAGGGGGCAAACATTCAGTACTTC
CDR3aa: CASSQDGQGANIQYF

d_gene: TRBD2
j_gene: TRBJ2-1
v_gene: TRBV29-1
abundance: few
CDR3nt: TGCAGCGTGAGCGGGGGGCAAGCCTACAATGAGCAGTTCTTC
CDR3aa: CSVSGGQAYNEQFF

d_gene: TRBD1
j_gene: TRBJ1-5
v_gene: TRBV2
abundance: .
CDR3nt: TGTGCCAGCAAGGACAGGGTAAATCAGCCCCAGCATTTT
CDR3aa: CASKDRVNQPQHF

d_gene: TRBD1
j_gene: TRBJ1-2
v_gene: TRBV5-1
abundance: .
CDR3nt: TGTGCCAGCAGCGAACAGGGGATCGACTATGGCTACACCTTC
CDR3aa: CASSEQGIDYGYTF